This TCR beta chain was recorded in a study of vaccination and CD4 T cells after COVID-19. Study as a whole: Convalescent individuals numbered four females and six males, two being Hispanic. A vaccine, either BNT162b2 or mRNA-1273, was given to participants in two doses. Stimulation of cells relied on overlapping spike peptides derived from SARS-CoV-2, HCoV-NL63, HCoV-OC43 and HCoV-229E.

Oncomine TCR Beta short-read sequencing was applied to DNA from cultured CD4+ T cells. TCRdb re-called the PCR reads with MiXCR, one entry per CDR3 protein. The sample lists roughly 14,000 distinct CDR3 sequences; around 60% were seen once. Study results and limitations: Spike mono-reactivity was found in 304 of the 307 vaccine-specific clones identified in convalescent patients.

Treatment noted: roughly ten-day PBMC culture with coronavirus spike peptide pools or control peptides (ViraFEST assay). This clonotype was counted once. The antigen is unknown. The ends were cut back, 0 bases at V and 5 bases at J, with 14 bases in the middle. The CDR3 loop spans 15 amino acids. Germline V CDR1 and CDR2: SGHNT, YYREEE (reference sequence). The TCR sequence derives from a human donor who had recovered from COVID-19. The sequencing input was CD4+ T cells from blood, cultured in vitro. The chain uses TRBV5-4 and TRBJ1-2; possibly TRBD1 for D (6 bases). The CDR3 here is CASSLALQGGYGYTF. For the CDR3, the DNA is TGTGCCAGCAGCTTGGCTTTACAGGGAGGATATGGCTACACCTTC.